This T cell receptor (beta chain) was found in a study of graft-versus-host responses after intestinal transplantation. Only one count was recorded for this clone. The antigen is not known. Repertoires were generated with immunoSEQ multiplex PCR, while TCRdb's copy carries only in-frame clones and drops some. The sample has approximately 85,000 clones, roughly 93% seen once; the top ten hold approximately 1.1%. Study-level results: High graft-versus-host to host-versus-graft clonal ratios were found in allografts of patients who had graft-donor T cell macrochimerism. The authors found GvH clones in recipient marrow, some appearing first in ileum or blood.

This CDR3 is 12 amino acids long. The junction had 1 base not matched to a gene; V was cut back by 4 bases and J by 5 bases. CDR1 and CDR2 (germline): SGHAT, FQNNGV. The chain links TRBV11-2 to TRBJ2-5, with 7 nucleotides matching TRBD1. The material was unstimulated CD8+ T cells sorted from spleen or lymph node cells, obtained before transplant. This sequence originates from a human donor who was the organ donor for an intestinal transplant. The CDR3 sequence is CASSSDRETQYF. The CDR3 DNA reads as TGTGCCAGCAGCTCGGACAGGGAGACCCAGTACTTC. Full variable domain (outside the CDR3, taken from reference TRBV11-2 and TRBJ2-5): EAGVAQSPRYKIIEKRQSVAFWCNPISGHATLYWYQQILGQGPKLLIQFQNNGVVDDSQLPKDRFSAERLKGVDSTLKIQPAKLEDSAVYLCASSSDRETQYFGPGTRLLVL.